The clone carrying this T cell receptor (beta chain) has a handful of counts. Its antigen is unknown. This sample was included in a study of T cell repertoires in cytomegalovirus infection. In the study overall: Public TCR beta signatures indicated both CMV infection and matching HLA type. Study-level points and caveats: Dominant in the ex vivo response were TCR beta clonotypes restricted by HLA-C and specific for CMV. Pooled public TCR beta family frequency picked out CMV carriers with the relevant HLA.

V shed 5 bases, J shed 1 base, and the junction held 14 bases outside the gene matches. This CDR3 contains 18 residues. TCRdb independently ran MiXCR on the reads; one entry per CDR3 protein. The sample lists around 240,000 distinct CDR3 sequences, 20% to 25% seen once, with around a sixth in the top ten. The rearrangement uses TRBV12-3 or TRBV12-4 and TRBJ2-4; TRBD2 aligns across 7 bases. The receptor was isolated from a human donor in good health (CMV status not recorded). Some clones in this sample may be carry-over from other donors' samples. The sequencing input was CD8+ T cells from PBMCs. In DNA form, the CDR3 reads TGTGCCAGCAGTAGTCCACTGTTTGGGGGGGACGCCAAAAACATTCAGTACTTC. This sequence encodes CASSSPLFGGDAKNIQYF.